What follows are 26 T cell receptor beta chains derived from one specimen sequenced in a study of T cells in Graves' hyperthyroidism and ophthalmopathy. The source material, RNA transcripts, was used to amplify TCR beta CDR3 regions. Using the HTBI primer set, a first-round RT-PCR was run on the TCR CDR3. TCRdb itself ran the multiplex PCR reads through MiXCR, one entry per CDR3 protein. Among about 290,000 distinct CDR3 sequences listed, approximately 15% were seen once. Sequencing input: blood. The source of these receptors is a middle-aged woman with Graves' hyperthyroidism.

This clonotype showed up many times. The chain uses TRBV3-1 and TRBJ2-1, with D perhaps TRBD2 (6 bases). Trimming took 0 bases from V and 6 from J, leaving 12 bases between them. Looked up from germline, CDR1 is LGHDT and CDR2 is YNNKEL (reference sequence). This CDR3 is built from 15 residues. CDR3 residues: CASSQDVPGVNEQFF. CDR3 nucleotides: TGTGCCAGCAGCCAAGATGTCCCGGGGGTCAATGAGCAGTTCTTC.

This clonotype was recorded at least ten times. This chain links TRBV30 with TRBJ2-4, with 8 bases aligning to TRBD2. V was pared by 0 bases and J by 8 bases, with 6 bases of the junction left unmatched. Germline V gene data show CDR1 as GTSNPN and CDR2 as SVGIG (reference sequence). This CDR3 region has 14 residues. The CDR3 is CAWSVLAGGDIQYF. CDR3 in DNA: TGTGCCTGGAGTGTATTGGCGGGGGGCGACATTCAGTACTTC.

The sample holds many counts of this clonotype. The chain has TRBV20-1 and TRBJ2-5, with D tentatively TRBD1 (5 bases). Germline V lookup: CDR1 DFQATT, CDR2 SNEGSKA (reference sequence). V was cut by 5 bases and J by 2 bases, with 9 bases left in between. The CDR3 sequence is 12 residues long. The CDR3: CSAQGGQETQYF. For the CDR3, the DNA is TGCAGTGCTCAGGGTGGACAAGAGACCCAGTACTTC.

This clonotype was detected many times. The J gene is TRBJ2-3, the V gene TRBV14; tentative D call: TRBD2 (5 bases). V lost 2 bases and J lost 4, with 10 bases in between. The CDR3 consists of 14 residues. The germline V gene has CDR1 SGHDN and CDR2 FVKESK. CDR3 bases: TGTGCCAGCAGCCAAAGTAGCGTCGCAGATACGCAGTATTTT. Translated: CASSQSSVADTQYF.

This clonotype was counted ten times or more. The chain carries TRBV12-5 and TRBJ1-1; D remains unclear. Trimming cost V 7 bases and J 5 bases, with 14 bases left between them. The CDR3 is made up of 13 amino acids. Germline-derived CDR1 and CDR2 are LGHNT and FRNRAP. In DNA form, the CDR3 reads TGTGCTAGTGCCCCTCTGGGGAGGACTGAAGCTTTCTTT. It specifies CASAPLGRTEAFF.

This rearrangement joins TRBV20-1 to TRBJ1-2, with D hard to call. The germline gives CDR1 DFQATT, CDR2 SNEGSKA (reference sequence). The V gene lost 6 bases and the J gene lost 4 bases, with 15 bases spanning the gap. CDR3 length: 13 residues. CDR3 residues: CSARTVRSYGYTF. The CDR3 DNA follows: TGCAGTGCCAGAACAGTGCGGAGCTATGGCTACACCTTC.

V and J are TRBV3-1 and TRBJ2-7; no reliable D call. Trimming pared 5 bases from V and 1 base from J, leaving 15 bases between. The CDR3 covers 15 residues. Looked up from germline, CDR1 is LGHDT and CDR2 is YNNKEL (reference sequence). CDR3 amino acids: CASSNTETHSYEQYF. CDR3 in DNA: TGTGCCAGCAGCAACACGGAGACACATTCCTACGAGCAGTACTTC.

The J gene is TRBJ2-7, the V gene TRBV28; 10 bases fit TRBD1. The CDR3 has 16 residues. After removal of 3 bases from V and 6 bases from J, the junction contained 11 bases not matched to a gene. Germline CDR1 is MDHEN and CDR2 is SYDVKM. CDR3 in amino acids: CASSLFTGTGVSEQYF. The CDR3 nucleotides are TGTGCCAGCAGTTTGTTCACCGGGACAGGGGTATCCGAGCAGTACTTC.

The chain couples TRBV4-1 to TRBJ2-5; no reliable D call. This CDR3 comprises 13 residues. The germline V and J ends were trimmed by 1 base and 4 bases, with 7 bases remaining between them. Per germline, CDR1 MGHRA and CDR2 YSYEKL. The CDR3 DNA reads as TGCGCCAGCAGCCAAGGCGCCCTAGAGACCCAGTACTTC. Its translation: CASSQGALETQYF.

This clonotype came up many times. The chain joins TRBV3-1 to TRBJ1-1, with no clear D. V lost 2 bases and J 2 bases, leaving 6 bases between the germline ends. Germline V gene lookup returns CDR1 LGHDT and CDR2 YNNKEL (reference sequence). The CDR3 runs 13 residues. CDR3 coding DNA: TGTGCCAGCAGCCAAATGACAAACACTGAAGCTTTCTTT. It codes for CASSQMTNTEAFF.

The V call is TRBV10-3, the J call TRBJ1-4; 8 bases agree with TRBD1. Germline-derived CDR1 and CDR2 are ENHRY and SYGVKD. Trimming took 10 bases from V and 5 from J; bases not matched to a gene: 12. The CDR3 covers 15 residues. Written as DNA, the CDR3 is TGTGCCACCGCAGTACAACAGGGGGAAAATGAAAAACTGTTTTTT. This codes for CATAVQQGENEKLFF.

This CDR3 reads CASSYQAGGSYTF. The CDR3 DNA sequence: TGTGCCAGCAGTTACCAAGCGGGCGGGAGCTACACCTTC. The J gene is TRBJ1-2, the V gene TRBV6-5; D unclear. Germline V gene data show CDR1 as MNHEY and CDR2 as SVGAGI. The V end lost 2 bases, the J end lost 9 bases, and 13 bases lay between the germline ends. The CDR3 totals 13 residues.

This clonotype was counted many times. The chain joins TRBV28 to TRBJ2-1; TRBD1 is a possible D gene (6 bases). The CDR3 consists of 11 residues. Germline-derived CDR1 and CDR2 are MDHEN and SYDVKM. The V and J ends lost 3 bases and 12 bases respectively, with 9 bases between them. CDR3 coding DNA: TGTGCCAGCAGTTTCAGGGGCGGGCAGTTCTTC. Residues: CASSFRGGQFF.

In this sample, this clonotype turned up many times. The chain employs TRBV2 and TRBJ1-5; 10 bases line up with TRBD1. This CDR3 is built from 13 residues. J lost 11 bases, V lost 6 bases, and 7 bases had no gene match. From germline, CDR1 is SNHLY and CDR2 FYNNEI. The CDR3: CASRSGQGIAQHF. CDR3 DNA: TGTGCCAGCAGATCGGGACAGGGGATTGCCCAGCATTTT.

This clonotype has a count of ten or more. The V and J genes are TRBV2 and TRBJ1-4; TRBD1 aligns across 9 bases. V lost 10 bases, J lost 8 bases, and 14 bases stayed unmatched. The CDR3 is 15 amino acids. In germline, CDR1 is SNHLY, CDR2 FYNNEI. DNA for the CDR3: TGTGCCACCCAACAGGGGGCGTTCGGTGGCGAAAAACTGTTTTTT. Translated, it gives CATQQGAFGGEKLFF.

The CDR3 spells CASSSDGRNQPQHF. Written as DNA, the CDR3 is TGTGCCAGTAGTTCGGACGGACGCAATCAGCCCCAGCATTTT. V is TRBV19 and J is TRBJ1-5, with unresolved D. V dropped 5 bases and J dropped 2 bases, with 10 bases sitting between them. The CDR3 has 14 amino acids. Germline V lookup: CDR1 LNHDA, CDR2 SQIVND (reference sequence).

This clonotype has ten or more counts. This chain links TRBV6-1 with TRBJ2-3; D not resolved. With 5 bases removed from V and 0 bases from J, the gap between germline ends came to 15 bases. Germline CDR1 is MNHNS and CDR2 is SASEGT. The CDR3 covers 16 residues. The CDR3 coding sequence is TGTGCCAGCAGTTACGGCGTGGGCCCTAGCACAGATACGCAGTATTTT. It translates to CASSYGVGPSTDTQYF.

There are many counts of this clonotype. The chain carries TRBV2 and TRBJ2-7; TRBD1 might be the D (5 bases). With 6 bases removed from V and 4 bases from J, the gap between germline ends came to 10 bases. The CDR3 has 12 amino acids. Germline-derived CDR1 and CDR2 are SNHLY and FYNNEI. CDR3 sequence: CASSRTSYEQYF. The DNA of the CDR3 is TGTGCCAGCAGCCGGACATCTTACGAGCAGTACTTC.

The J gene is TRBJ2-7, the V gene TRBV4-2; 9 bases match TRBD2. V dropped 3 bases and J dropped 3; count of bases not matched to a gene: 6. The CDR3 has 15 amino acids. Germline-derived CDR1 and CDR2 are LGHNA and YNFKEQ. The CDR3 sequence is CASSQREGLGYEQYF. The CDR3 coding sequence is TGTGCCAGCAGCCAGCGGGAGGGACTTGGCTACGAGCAGTACTTC.

Of note for this clonotype: This may be a read error: a much more frequent sequence differs by one nucleotide. The V gene is TRBV5-6, the J gene TRBJ1-1; maybe TRBD1 (6 bases). This CDR3 has 13 residues. The V gene's germline CDR1 is SGHDT and CDR2 YYEEEE. CDR3 nucleotide sequence: TGTGCCAGCGGCTTGGGGGGGCAAACTGAAGCTTTCTTT. Protein product: CASGLGGQTEAFF.

There are many counts of this clonotype. The chain carries TRBV28 and TRBJ1-5; no clear D. Germline CDR1 is MDHEN and CDR2 is SYDVKM. Trimming cost V 2 bases and J 10 bases, with 9 bases left between them. The CDR3 extends over 12 amino acids. CDR3 DNA: TGTGCCAGCAGTTTAGGAAGTATTCCCCAGCATTTT. This gives the protein CASSLGSIPQHF.

This clonotype was detected ten times or more. The genes are TRBV12-5 and TRBJ1-2; 7 bases map to TRBD1. CDR3 length: 11 amino acids. Trimming took 4 bases from V and 12 from J; bases not matched to a gene: 5. Germline V gene data show CDR1 as LGHNT and CDR2 as FRNRAP. For the CDR3, the DNA is TGTGCTAGTGGTTCAGAACAGGGGAACACCTTC. It is translated as CASGSEQGNTF.

This clonotype turned up a few times. V and J are TRBV5-1 and TRBJ2-5; no definite D call. The V gene lost 4 bases and the J gene lost 1 base, with 5 bases spanning the gap. The germline V gene encodes CDR1 SGHRS and CDR2 YFSETQ. This CDR3 is 12 amino acids long. The CDR3 region has the DNA TGCGCCAGCAGCGTCTCCCAAGAGACCCAGTACTTC. Translated, it gives CASSVSQETQYF.

This clonotype was seen ten or more times. This rearrangement joins TRBV18 to TRBJ1-1; D remains unclear. The CDR3 totals 12 residues. CDR1 and CDR2 (germline): KGHSH, LQKENI. The V gene lost 1 base and the J gene lost 1 base, with 1 base spanning the gap. The chain's CDR3 is CASSPRNTEAFF. CDR3 DNA sequence: TGTGCCAGCTCACCACGGAACACTGAAGCTTTCTTT.

As regards this clonotype: It may be a read error: a sequence one base away is much more abundant. The chain combines TRBV5-6 with TRBJ2-3, with D perhaps matching TRBD2 (5 bases). This CDR3 has 16 residues. From germline, CDR1 is SGHDT and CDR2 YYEEEE. CDR3 DNA sequence: TGTGCCAGCAGACCTACACGAGGGCCGTTCACAGATACGGAGTATTTT. It translates to CASRPTRGPFTDTEYF.

This clonotype occurred once. This chain links TRBV4-3 with TRBJ2-3; D is possibly TRBD1 (5 bases). The CDR3 is 13 residues long. The ends were cut back, 3 bases at V and 3 bases at J, with 7 bases in the middle. Per the germline V gene, CDR1 is LGHNA and CDR2 is YSLEER. The CDR3 loop is CASSHQGTDTQYF. CDR3 DNA: TGCGCCAGCAGCCATCAGGGAACAGATACGCAGTATTTT.